The 20 T cell receptor beta chains given below trace back to one sample, sequenced in a study of control samples from healthy donors and cancer patients. Produced via immunoSEQ multiplex PCR; TCRdb's table is partial and in-frame only. Here the sample spans around 84,000 clones, roughly 91% being singletons. Sequencing was performed on blood. The receptors were sampled from a man between 25 and 39 years old in good health.

The CDR3 sequence is CASSQTGVEQPQHF. The CDR3 DNA reads TGCGCCAGCAGCCAAACAGGGGTCGAGCAGCCCCAGCATTTT. V is TRBV4-1 and J is TRBJ1-5; TRBD1 agrees at 7 bases. Per germline, CDR1 MGHRA and CDR2 YSYEKL. With 2 bases clipped from V and 7 bases from J, the junction kept 5 bases outside the gene matches. The CDR3 is 14 amino acids.

V usage is TRBV12-5 and J usage is TRBJ1-5, with D unresolved. Trimming took 4 bases from V and 7 from J, leaving 11 bases between them. CDR1 LGHNT and CDR2 FRNRAP come from the germline V gene. This CDR3 spans 13 amino acids. CDR3 nucleotides: TGTGCTAGTGGTTGGTGGGGTAACCAGCCCCAGCATTTT. It codes for CASGWWGNQPQHF.

CDR3 bases: TGTGCCAGCAGTTTATTGGCCGGGGGCGCGGGAGTCAATCAGCCCCAGCATTTT. The encoded protein is CASSLLAGGAGVNQPQHF. This rearrangement joins TRBV27 to TRBJ1-5, with D possibly matching TRBD1 (6 bases). The CDR3 runs to 18 residues. The germline V gene encodes CDR1 MNHEY and CDR2 SMNVEV (reference sequence). V lost 1 base and J 3 bases, leaving 19 bases between the germline ends.

This chain connects TRBV6-5 to TRBJ1-4, with 10 bases that match TRBD1. This CDR3 is built from 15 residues. The junction had 9 bases not matched to a gene; V was cut back by 2 bases and J by 12 bases. In germline, CDR1 is MNHEY, CDR2 SVGAGI. In DNA, the CDR3 is TGTGCCAGCAGTTACACCGGGACAGGGGCCGAACAACTGTTTTTT. Translation: CASSYTGTGAEQLFF.

The genes are TRBV18 and TRBJ1-5, with D possibly matching TRBD1 (5 bases). Germline assignment: CDR1 KGHSH and CDR2 LQKENI. The CDR3 has 15 residues. With 3 bases removed from V and 6 bases from J, the gap between germline ends came to 15 bases. CDR3 sequence (DNA): TGTGCCAGCTCACCTCCAGGCAAGAGGGGTCAGCCCCAGCATTTT. It translates to CASSPPGKRGQPQHF.

The chain is built from TRBV9 and TRBJ2-5; D uncertain. This CDR3 is 13 amino acids long. The germline V and J ends were trimmed by 4 bases and 5 bases, with 12 bases remaining between them. In germline, CDR1 is SGDLS, CDR2 YYNGEE. The CDR3 bases are TGTGCCAGCAGCTATAGCATGGGGGAGACCCAGTACTTC. Translation: CASSYSMGETQYF.

The V and J genes are TRBV19 and TRBJ2-5; D remains ambiguous. V shed 6 bases and J shed 3 bases, with 8 bases lying between them. The CDR3 runs 12 residues. CDR1 and CDR2 from the germline V gene are LNHDA and SQIVND (reference sequence). CDR3 sequence reads: CASRDREETQYF. CDR3 nucleotide sequence: TGTGCCAGTAGGGACCGAGAAGAGACCCAGTACTTC.

The chain recombines TRBV10-3 with TRBJ2-3, with 13 bases aligning to TRBD2. The CDR3 loop spans 19 amino acids. Germline CDR1 reads ENHRY; CDR2 reads SYGVKD. The V and J ends lost 5 bases and 2 bases, in that order; junction bases with no gene match: 13. Written as DNA, the CDR3 is TGTGCCATCAGTTCCGGGACTAGCGGGGCTAGCCTAAACACAGATACGCAGTATTTT. It yields the protein CAISSGTSGASLNTDTQYF.

J is TRBJ2-2 and V is TRBV12-5; 9 nucleotides align to TRBD1. The CDR3 has 15 residues. Germline loops: CDR1 LGHNT, CDR2 FRNRAP. V gave up 7 bases and J gave up 4 bases; unmatched junction bases: 7. The CDR3 DNA sequence: TGTGCTAGTGCCCCCCGGGACAGGGCCACCGGGGAGCTGTTTTTT. This sequence encodes CASAPRDRATGELFF.

J is TRBJ1-1 and V is TRBV11-2, with 11 positions matching TRBD1. From germline, CDR1 is SGHAT and CDR2 FQNNGV. The CDR3 sequence is 13 residues long. V lost 6 bases, J lost 7 bases, and 4 bases stayed unmatched. CDR3 loop: CASRGTGGNEAFF. The CDR3 DNA sequence: TGTGCCAGCAGGGGGACAGGGGGGAATGAAGCTTTCTTT.

This clone occurred once. The J gene is TRBJ2-1, the V gene TRBV4-2; D call uncertain. CDR1 LGHNA and CDR2 YNFKEQ come from the germline V gene. V lost 0 bases and J lost 3, with 15 bases in between. The CDR3 has 17 amino acids. The CDR3 DNA reads as TGTGCCAGCAGCCAAGATTCATCGCAGGCCCTCTACAATGAGCAGTTCTTC. It translates to CASSQDSSQALYNEQFF.

J is TRBJ2-7 and V is TRBV3-1 (or the pseudogene TRBV3-2); no clear D. This CDR3 has 12 residues. In germline, CDR1 is LGHDT, CDR2 YNNKEL (reference sequence). Trimming removed 1 base at V and 6 bases at J, with 7 bases between. The DNA for the CDR3 is TGTGCCAGCAGCCAAGTTCCTCTCGAGCAGTACTTC. Protein: CASSQVPLEQYF.

This clone was observed a single time. Written as DNA, the CDR3 is TGTGCCAGCACCTATAGACAGGGGATTGAAGCTTTCTTT. Its translation: CASTYRQGIEAFF. The J gene is TRBJ1-1, the V gene TRBV2; TRBD1 matches at 8 bases. The CDR3 spans 13 residues. Germline V gene data show CDR1 as SNHLY and CDR2 as FYNNEI. V trimming: 7 bases; J trimming: 7 bases; junction bases outside the gene matches: 8.

This sequence joins TRBV30 and TRBJ2-5; 8 nucleotides match TRBD2. This CDR3 contains 15 residues. The germline CDR1 and CDR2 sequences are GTSNPN and SVGIG (reference sequence). Germline trimming cut 4 bases from V and 2 bases from J; bases unmatched to any gene: 9. This chain's CDR3 is CAWIVAGGPQETQYF. The CDR3 region has the DNA TGTGCCTGGATAGTGGCGGGGGGCCCACAAGAGACCCAGTACTTC.

CDR3 coding DNA: TGTGCCAGCACCTCCCCCGCAGGGGGCAGAAGGGCCGGGGAGCTGTTTTTT. This codes for CASTSPAGGRRAGELFF. V and J are TRBV28 and TRBJ2-2; 8 bases map to TRBD1. The CDR3 is made up of 17 amino acids. Germline values: CDR1 MDHEN, CDR2 SYDVKM. J lost 6 bases, V lost 7 bases, and 16 bases had no gene match.

This sequence joins TRBV7-3 and TRBJ2-1; 7 bases are shared with TRBD1. V trimming: 1 base; J trimming: 0 bases; junction bases outside the gene matches: 6. The CDR3 runs 17 residues. The germline V gene has CDR1 SGHTA and CDR2 FQGTGA. The CDR3, as DNA: TGTGCCAGCAGCTTAAGTATGGGGGACAGCTCCTACAATGAGCAGTTCTTC. Its translation is CASSLSMGDSSYNEQFF.

This chain links TRBV2 with TRBJ1-3, with D perhaps TRBD1 (6 bases). Per germline, CDR1 SNHLY and CDR2 FYNNEI. Trimming stripped 10 bases from V and 0 bases from J, with 10 bases between. This CDR3 is built from 13 residues. The CDR3 nucleotides read TGTGCCACCGAAGGGGGCTCTGGAAACACCATATATTTT. Translated: CATEGGSGNTIYF.

The rearrangement uses TRBV30 and TRBJ2-1; TRBD2 matches 10 bases. There are 15 residues in the CDR3. Germline CDR1 reads GTSNPN; CDR2 reads SVGIG (reference sequence). J lost 12 bases, V lost 1 base, and 12 bases had no gene match. This CDR3 reads CAWSGLAGDLDRQFF. CDR3 DNA: TGTGCCTGGAGTGGTCTAGCGGGAGATCTGGATAGGCAGTTCTTC.

This rearrangement joins TRBV30 to TRBJ1-5; no clear D. This CDR3 region has 14 residues. The germline V and J ends were trimmed by 0 bases and 2 bases, with 8 bases remaining between them. Germline loops: CDR1 GTSNPN, CDR2 SVGIG (reference sequence). The CDR3: CAWSVWGGNQPQHF. DNA of the CDR3: TGTGCCTGGAGTGTCTGGGGTGGCAATCAGCCCCAGCATTTT. Looking up the rest from reference TRBV30 and TRBJ1-5 gives the full variable domain: SQTIHQWPATLVQPVGSPLSLECTVEGTSNPNLYWYRQAAGRGLQLLFYSVGIGQISSEVPQNLSASRPQDRQFILSSKKLLLSDSGFYLCAWSVWGGNQPQHFGDGTRLSIL.

V and J are TRBV5-3 and TRBJ1-2; 9 nucleotides agree with TRBD1. TRBV5-3 is an open reading frame, and its role is uncertain. The CDR3 is 13 residues long. The junction had 6 bases not matched to a gene; V was cut back by 4 bases and J by 8 bases. The CDR3, as DNA: TGTGCCAGAAGCATAGGGACAGGGTGGGGCTACACCTTC. It specifies CARSIGTGWGYTF.